This T cell receptor beta chain stems from a study of CD4 T cells in relation to SARS-CoV-2 and coronaviruses. Study-level information: Median patient age was roughly 40 years, spanning 21 to 72 years. A couple of subjects were Hispanic; patients were seven or eight males and a handful of females. Study findings and constraints: In roughly 65% of donors, memory CD4+ clonotypes crossrecognized SARS-CoV-2 and at least one common cold coronavirus spike.

CDR3 length: 15 residues. The germline V gene encodes CDR1 SNHLY and CDR2 FYNNEI. V dropped 6 bases and J dropped 0 bases, with 12 bases sitting between them. With respect to this clone: The antigen remains undetermined.

The protocol was immunoSEQ multiplex PCR, while the TCRdb copy is restricted to in-frame clones and leaves out a portion. The sample records about 35,000 clones, 77% being singletons. The chain employs TRBV2 and TRBJ1-5; the D gene is possibly TRBD1 (5 bases). Sequenced material: memory CD4+ T cells from PBMCs, cultured in vitro. This receptor was obtained from an adult with COVID-19. The CDR3 reads CASRAYTGSNQPQHF. In DNA, the CDR3 is TGTGCCAGCAGAGCCTATACAGGTAGCAATCAGCCCCAGCATTTT.